This T cell receptor (beta chain) was profiled in a study of cytomegalovirus exposure and HLA in healthy donors. Notes on this clone: Its antigen is undetermined.

13 Jbeta primers and 60 Vbeta primers were used for the PCR. Generated by immunoSEQ multiplex PCR, the TCRdb table keeps only in-frame clones and is missing some. The data contain roughly 130,000 clones, 83% of them seen just once; the ten biggest clones take up 0.95% to 1.5%. V was pared by 2 bases and J by 0 bases, with 13 bases between. Germline CDR1 reads SGHRS; CDR2 reads YFSETQ. The CDR3 is made up of 16 amino acids. Regarding the study as a whole: 16,951 TCR beta sequences were associated with HLA alleles at 0.05 false discovery rate in a later analysis. Researchers reported in a later analysis that common viral pathogens appeared linked to several top clusters. Most of the TCR beta V segments (in an earlier analysis) were productive either about 87% or about 30% of the time. The authors reported that TCR beta sequences could predict HLA-A and HLA-B alleles. These predictions were accurate for most subjects in the first cohort.

Material for sequencing was PBMCs. V is TRBV5-1 and J is TRBJ2-3; possible D gene TRBD1, 6 bases. The sequence derives from a girl aged 2 to 9 in good health and CMV-seronegative. The CDR3 nucleotides read TGCGCCAGCAGCTTTCTACAGGGAGCTAGCACAGATACGCAGTATTTT. Residues: CASSFLQGASTDTQYF.